This TCR beta chain came from a study of neoadjuvant anti-PD-1 for oral cavity cancer. The method was immunoSEQ multiplex PCR; TCRdb's version includes in-frame clones alone and lacks a portion of them. The sample records some 15,000 clones, roughly 70% being singletons. V gave up 10 bases and J gave up 0 bases, with 10 bases separating them. The germline gives CDR1 MNHNS, CDR2 SASEGT. The CDR3 spans 13 residues. This sample comprised PBMCs, obtained before nivolumab (anti-PD-1) treatment. The chain carries TRBV6-1 and TRBJ1-5; D unresolved. This sequence originates from a person between 40 and 85 years old with oral cavity squamous cell carcinoma. CDR3 residues: CATSGNSNQPQHF. The CDR3 nucleotides read TGTGCCACCTCCGGAAATAGCAATCAGCCCCAGCATTTT.